Each of the 25 T cell receptor beta chains below was sequenced from the same sample in a study of tumor-infiltrating lymphocytes in primary liver carcinoma (TCRdb year 2017). Sequencing instrument: Illumina HiSeq 2500. TCRbeta-specific cDNA was reverse-transcribed from 500 to 550 ng total RNA using a constant-region primer and ProtoScript II reverse transcriptase. The TCRbeta libraries were prepared through three rounds of nested multiplex PCR following a slightly modified ARM-PCR procedure. Each of the first two PCR rounds ran for approximately 10 cycles using multiplex TRBV1-TRBV30 forward primers together with a Cbeta reverse primer. The public reads were reanalyzed by TCRdb: fastp trimming at Q25, MiXCR alignment, in-frame beta chains only. Rows matching on CDR3 protein sequence are summarized as one entry with the most common DNA and genes. The sample data list about 48,000 distinct CDR3 sequences, and about 68% of these were observed just once. The top ten constitute about 30% of the sample.

Total RNA and DNA were co-extracted from about 20-30 mg of bulk tissue with the AllPrep DNA/RNA mini kit, without cell sorting. The sequenced material came from liver tumor tissue from sampling region 3. The label giving this sample's cell subset or site can be read as: tumor region T3, left-lateral pole. The origin of the receptors is a man in his forties with primary liver carcinoma and hepatitis B virus infection.

This clonotype was seen a handful of times. The V call is TRBV6-1, the J call TRBJ2-3; D unclear. Germline lookup yields CDR1 MNHNS and CDR2 SASEGT. The ends were cut back, 4 bases at V and 1 base at J, with 3 bases in the middle. The CDR3 extends over 12 amino acids. The CDR3 protein is CASSARTDTQYF. DNA for the CDR3: TGTGCCAGCAGTGCCCGCACAGATACGCAGTATTTT.

Concerning this clonotype itself: At one end the junction does not follow the germline gene, possibly because of a read error. The chain recombines TRBV12-5 with TRBJ2-2, with D perhaps matching TRBD2 (5 bases). This CDR3 has 16 residues. Germline CDR1 reads LGHNT; CDR2 reads FRNRAP. CDR3 nucleotides: TGTGCTAGTGGCCCTCCGAGGGCCACGAATACCGGGGAGCTGTTTTTT. Translating it yields CASGPPRATNTGELFF.

The V and J genes are TRBV4-1 and TRBJ2-4; no clear D gene. Trimming removed 4 bases at V and 1 base at J, with 23 bases between. Germline V gene lookup returns CDR1 MGHRA and CDR2 YSYEKL. This CDR3 has 19 residues. CDR3 sequence reads: CASSLKPPQNEGAKNIQYF. The CDR3 DNA sequence: TGCGCCAGCAGCCTAAAGCCCCCTCAAAACGAAGGGGCCAAAAACATTCAGTACTTC.

This clonotype came up many times. The rearrangement joins TRBV14 to TRBJ1-6; a weak D match, TRBD1 (5 bases). The CDR3 is 16 amino acids. Germline lookup yields CDR1 SGHDN and CDR2 FVKESK. The germline V and J ends were trimmed by 4 bases and 0 bases, with 10 bases remaining between them. The CDR3 spells CASSPYRSSYNSPLHF. The CDR3 region has the DNA TGTGCCAGCAGCCCCTACAGGAGCTCCTATAATTCACCCCTCCACTTT.

About this clonotype: It is likely a read error, because the conserved phenylalanine at the end of the CDR3 is missing. CDR3 DNA sequence: TGTGCCAGCAGGCCGGGCACGAAGCTCCTCCACATT. Translation gives CASRPGTKLLHI. This chain connects TRBV14 to TRBJ1-6; D call uncertain. CDR1 SGHDN and CDR2 FVKESK come from the germline V gene. This CDR3 has 12 residues. Between the trimmed V and J ends, which lost 6 bases and 15 bases, there was a span of 15 bases.

This clonotype was counted once. The V and J genes are TRBV20-1 and TRBJ2-7; 14 nucleotides align to TRBD2. There are 13 residues in the CDR3. J was trimmed by 12 bases and V by 5 bases; bases with no gene match: 9. The germline CDR1 and CDR2 sequences are DFQATT and SNEGSKA (reference sequence). DNA of the CDR3: TGCAGTGCTCGCCGACTAGCGGGAGGGGAGGGGTACTTC. Its protein product is CSARRLAGGEGYF.

A word on this clonotype: Germline and junction disagree at one end, which may indicate a read error. The genes are TRBV28 and TRBJ2-2; TRBD2 matches at 9 bases. CDR1 MDHEN and CDR2 SYDVKM come from the germline V gene. There are 16 residues in the CDR3. CDR3 loop: CATQREDFWNTWELFF. The CDR3 DNA follows: TGTGCAACCCAGCGGGAGGATTTTTGGAACACCTGGGAGCTATTTTTT.

Turning to this clonotype: The CDR3 end shows no conserved phenylalanine or tryptophan, and so a read error is likely. The genes are TRBV11-2 and TRBJ2-2, with TRBD2 matching 10 bases. CDR1 and CDR2 (germline): SGHAT, FQNNGV. CDR3 length: 17 amino acids. The CDR3, as DNA: TGTGCCAGCAGTGGAGGACTAGCGGAGCGGAACACCGGGGGGCTGTTTCTT. Amino acid sequence: CASSGGLAERNTGGLFL.

This clonotype appeared a single time. The junction and the germline gene differ at one end; a read error may be behind it. The chain combines TRBV5-1 with TRBJ2-3; 10 bases fit TRBD2. Germline CDR1 reads SGHRS; CDR2 reads YFSETQ. This CDR3 is 15 amino acids long. CDR3: CASKASGGSTDTHYF. The CDR3 DNA sequence: TGCGCCAGCAAGGCTAGCGGGGGCAGCACAGATACGCACTATTTT.

The J gene is TRBJ2-2, the V gene TRBV5-6; no reliable D call. Per the germline V gene, CDR1 is SGHDT and CDR2 is YYEEEE. The ends were cut back, 0 bases at V and 9 bases at J, with 12 bases in the middle. This CDR3 is 14 amino acids long. CDR3 coding DNA: TGTGCCAGCAGCTTGGGGGTAGGGCCCTGGGAGCTGTTTTTT. It is translated as CASSLGVGPWELFF.

This clonotype was found once. One end of the junction does not line up with germline, which may come from a read error. J is TRBJ2-5 and V is TRBV28; TRBD1 matches at 9 bases. The germline CDR1 and CDR2 sequences are MDHEN and SYDVKM. CDR3 length equals 15 residues. DNA of the CDR3: TGTGCCAGCAGTTCGATGGGACAGGGTCAAGAGACCCAGTACTTT. It translates to CASSSMGQGQETQYF. The complete variable domain, with remaining parts taken from reference TRBV28 and TRBJ2-5, reads DVKVTQSSRYLVKRTGEKVFLECVQDMDHENMFWYRQDPGLGLRLIYFSYDVKMKEKGDIPEGYSVSREKKERFSLILESASTNQTSMYLCASSSMGQGQETQYFGPGTRLLVL.

Regarding this clonotype: A junction end diverges from the germline sequence, so it may reflect a read error. The chain carries TRBV4-1 and TRBJ2-3, with D unresolved. From germline, CDR1 is MGHRA and CDR2 YSYEKL. CDR3 length: 19 residues. The CDR3 nucleotides read TGCGCCAGCAGCCAAGGAATTACCGGCCGGTTGAGGTCCACAGATATGCAGTATTTT. Residues: CASSQGITGRLRSTDMQYF.

A note on this clonotype: Relative to the germline gene, one junction end is altered; a read error may explain this. The rearrangement links TRBV14 to TRBJ2-1; no clear D gene. Germline CDR1 SGHDN, CDR2 FVKESK. This CDR3 contains 12 residues. The DNA of the CDR3 is TGTACCAGCAGCCGGAACTACAATAAGCAGTTCTTC. Translation: CTSSRNYNKQFF.

By sample fraction, this clonotype is medium-sized. The rearrangement uses TRBV25-1 and TRBJ2-2, with 14 bases identical to TRBD2. CDR3 length equals 16 residues. Trimming cost V 7 bases and J 1 base; bases outside gene matches: 2. Germline V gene data show CDR1 as MGHDK and CDR2 as SYGVNS. CDR3 residues: CASKGLAGGNTGELFF. In DNA form, the CDR3 reads TGTGCCAGCAAAGGACTAGCGGGAGGGAACACCGGGGAGCTGTTTTTT.

This clonotype was seen more than once but under ten times. The rearrangement uses TRBV2 and TRBJ1-6, with D unresolved. The CDR3 extends over 14 amino acids. V was clipped by 7 bases and J by 5 bases, with 12 bases between them. Germline CDR1 SNHLY, CDR2 FYNNEI. This CDR3 is CASKFGSNNSPLHF. CDR3 in DNA: TGTGCCAGCAAGTTTGGCAGCAATAATTCACCCCTCCACTTT. Complete variable domain (other parts from reference TRBV2 and TRBJ1-6): EPEVTQTPSHQVTQMGQEVILRCVPISNHLYFYWYRQILGQKVEFLVSFYNNEISEKSEIFDDQFSVERPDGSNFTLKIRSTKLEDSAMYFCASKFGSNNSPLHFGNGTRLTVT.

The chain combines TRBV29-1 with TRBJ1-1; maybe TRBD1 (6 bases). Germline V gives CDR1 SQVTM, CDR2 ANQGSEA. The CDR3 extends over 10 amino acids. V was cut by 5 bases and J by 8 bases, with 9 bases left in between. CDR3 nucleotides: TGCAGCGTTATGACAGGAGAAGCTTTCTTT. This encodes CSVMTGEAFF.

In its sample, this clonotype was seen many times. The chain is built from TRBV5-1 and TRBJ2-7, with TRBD2 matching over 7 bases. This CDR3 spans 14 amino acids. The ends lost 3 bases at V and 0 bases at J; junction bases unmatched: 3. Germline values: CDR1 SGHRS, CDR2 YFSETQ. The CDR3 nucleotides are TGCGCCAGCAGCTCGGGAGGAAGCTCCTACGAGCAGTACTTC. This gives the protein CASSSGGSSYEQYF.

Of note for this clonotype: At one end the junction does not follow the germline gene, possibly because of a read error. This rearrangement joins TRBV14 to TRBJ2-1; D not resolved. Germline CDR1 SGHDN, CDR2 FVKESK. The CDR3 runs 15 residues. The DNA for the CDR3 is TGTGCCAGCAGCCAAGGTCTTAGATCCTACGATGAGCAGTTCTTC. This sequence encodes CASSQGLRSYDEQFF.

Concerning this clonotype itself: A junction boundary mismatches the germline segment, possibly from a read error. The V and J genes are TRBV4-2 and TRBJ2-3; 8 bases are a match to TRBD2. In germline, CDR1 is LGHNA, CDR2 YNFKEQ. The CDR3 is made up of 17 amino acids. CDR3 region: CAISPQMGLEITDTQYF. CDR3 DNA: TGCGCCATCAGCCCTCAGATGGGACTAGAAATCACAGATACGCAGTATTTT.

On this clonotype itself: Germline is not matched at one junction end, which may reflect a read error. This chain uses TRBV5-4 with TRBJ2-1; 9 nucleotides align to TRBD2. Germline CDR1 and CDR2: SGHNT and YYREEE (reference sequence). The CDR3 length is 16 residues. Here the CDR3 DNA reads TGTGCCAGCAGCTCGGATAGCGGGAGTATATACAATGAGCACTTCTTC. Translated, it gives CASSSDSGSIYNEHFF.

The table lists this clonotype with a few counts. This is likely a read error, given that the CDR3 carries no conserved phenylalanine or tryptophan at its end. It is unclear where the CDR3 begins or ends on the DNA, so no DNA is shown, and the CDR3 is as TCRdb lists it. The genes are TRBV11-2 and TRBJ2-2; the table's D call TRBD2 went unverified against the DNA. The length of the CDR3 is 16 amino acids, counting both ends. Germline V gene sequence: CDR1 SGHAT, CDR2 FQNNGV. This CDR3 is CASSLVAPAGTGELFV.

Note on this clonotype: Germline is not matched at one junction end, which may reflect a read error. The chain has TRBV7-2 and TRBJ2-3; tentative D call: TRBD2 (6 bases). The CDR3 totals 18 residues. The germline V gene has CDR1 SGHTA and CDR2 FQGNSA. The CDR3 nucleotides read TGTGCCAGCGCCCTCCCCGCCAGGGCGGGACTCGGCACAGATATGCAGTATTTT. This sequence encodes CASALPARAGLGTDMQYF.

The CDR3 region has the DNA TGCGCCAGCAGCTTGGGTGACTACATCCTAGAGACCCAGTACTTC. Amino acids: CASSLGDYILETQYF. V and J are TRBV5-1 and TRBJ2-5; possible D gene TRBD2, 5 bases. The V gene lost 0 bases and the J gene lost 4 bases, with 13 bases spanning the gap. The CDR3 has 15 amino acids. The germline V gene has CDR1 SGHRS and CDR2 YFSETQ.

Remarks on this clonotype: A much larger clonotype is one base distant, so this may be a read error. The V gene is TRBV28, the J gene TRBJ1-5, with 7 bases lining up with TRBD1. CDR1 and CDR2 (germline): MDHEN, SYDVKM. V lost 3 bases to trimming and J lost 2 bases; unmatched junction nucleotides: 4. This CDR3 comprises 15 residues. CDR3 nucleotides: TGTGCCAGCAGTTTTGACAGGGATCGCAATCAGCCCCAGCATTTT. Its translation: CASSFDRDRNQPQHF.

V is TRBV11-2 and J is TRBJ2-1; D is unresolved. Germline V CDR1 and CDR2: SGHAT, FQNNGV. The length of the CDR3 is 15 residues. The CDR3 bases are TGTACCACCGGGCAAGACCAGTCATCATACAATGAGCAGTTCTTC. It yields the protein CTTGQDQSSYNEQFF.